Listed here are 10 T cell receptor beta chains from one sample, sequenced in a study of human T cells and chemical hapten exposure. The time point: patch test 1, 2 weeks after DPC sensitization. Treatment: therapeutic diphenylcyclopropenone sensitization with weekly scalp DPC. From the RACE reads, TCRdb called clonotypes with MiXCR, one entry per CDR3 protein. The sample has about 120,000 distinct CDR3 sequences; roughly 13% are singletons. The source material was whole blood, sampled in connection with sensitization to the hapten diphenylcyclopropenone (DPC). The receptors were sampled from a man aged 18 to 30 with alopecia areata. Some clones in this sample may be carry-over from other donors' samples.

CDR3 bases: TGTGCCAGCAGTTCGCGACAGGGTATGGGAGAGACCCAGTACTTC. Protein: CASSSRQGMGETQYF. This sequence joins TRBV12-3 or TRBV12-4 and TRBJ2-5, with 7 bases matching TRBD1. The CDR3 contains 15 residues. Trimming took 4 bases from V and 4 from J; bases not matched to a gene: 9.

The genes are TRBV7-9 and TRBJ2-7; the match to TRBD1 covers 9 bases. The V and J ends lost 5 bases and 5 bases, in that order; junction bases with no gene match: 10. Looked up from germline, CDR1 is SEHNR and CDR2 is FQNEAQ (reference sequence). This CDR3 contains 15 residues. In nucleotides, the CDR3 is TGTGCCAGCAGCCCGAGTGGACAGGGGTTCCACGAGCAGTACTTC. Amino acid sequence: CASSPSGQGFHEQYF.

This chain joins TRBV29-1 and TRBJ1-6; 10 positions agree with TRBD1. V gave up 6 bases and J gave up 6 bases; unmatched junction bases: 8. Germline-derived CDR1 and CDR2 are SQVTM and ANQGSEA. This CDR3 is 15 amino acids long. The CDR3, as DNA: TGCAGCGTGGCCCAGGGGACAGGGGTTAATTCACCCCTCCACTTT. As protein: CSVAQGTGVNSPLHF.

Many counts were recorded for this clonotype. The chain couples TRBV21-1 to TRBJ2-5; no DNA check was done on the table's D call, TRBD1. TRBV21-1 is a known pseudogene. CDR3 length: 13 residues. This CDR3 reads CASSGQVQETQYF. Written as DNA, the CDR3 is TGTGCCAGCAGCGGACAGGTCCAAGAGACCCAGTACTTC.

In this sample, this clonotype turned up a few times. J is TRBJ1-1 and V is TRBV5-1; 8 bases are shared with TRBD1. There are 16 residues in the CDR3. CDR1 and CDR2 from the germline V gene are SGHRS and YFSETQ. J gave up 5 bases and V 1 base, and 10 bases lay outside the gene matches. This CDR3 is CASSLQFQGARTEAFF. CDR3 sequence (DNA): TGCGCCAGCAGCTTGCAGTTTCAGGGGGCGAGGACTGAAGCTTTCTTT. The full variable domain, its missing parts supplied by reference TRBV5-1 and TRBJ1-1, is KAGVTQTPRYLIKTRGQQVTLSCSPISGHRSVSWYQQTPGQGLQFLFEYFSETQRNKGNFPGRFSGRQFSNSRSEMNVSTLELGDSALYLCASSLQFQGARTEAFFGQGTRLTVV.

This chain joins TRBV2 and TRBJ1-6; D not resolved. Looked up from germline, CDR1 is SNHLY and CDR2 is FYNNEI. V lost 6 bases and J 6 bases, leaving 9 bases between the germline ends. The CDR3 contains 13 residues. Here the CDR3 DNA reads TGTGCCAGCAGCCCCGGTCGTAATTCACCCCTCCACTTT. Amino acid sequence: CASSPGRNSPLHF.

This chain joins TRBV28 and TRBJ2-7; weak D call: TRBD1 (6 bases). This CDR3 has 13 amino acids. Germline CDR1 MDHEN, CDR2 SYDVKM. V was shortened by 9 bases and J by 3 bases, with 15 bases between the two germline ends. CDR3 in DNA: TGTGCCAGTTTCCCCGGACAGAGCTACGAGCAGTACTTC. Protein product: CASFPGQSYEQYF.

The CDR3 nucleotides are TGCAGCGCCGAGACAGGGGGCTATGGCTACACCTTC. It is translated as CSAETGGYGYTF. The chain employs TRBV29-1 and TRBJ1-2; 9 bases agree with TRBD1. The V gene end was trimmed by 7 bases and the J gene end by 4 bases; junction bases not matched to a gene: 4. The CDR3 totals 12 residues. CDR1 SQVTM and CDR2 ANQGSEA come from the germline V gene.

This clonotype has a handful of counts. The rearrangement uses TRBV20-1 and TRBJ1-5; no definite D call. Per germline, CDR1 DFQATT and CDR2 SNEGSKA (reference sequence). The CDR3 runs to 13 residues. V lost 5 bases to trimming and J lost 1 base, with 9 bases between them. Here the CDR3 DNA reads TGCAGTGCTGGAGGACGAAGCAATCAGCCCCAGCATTTT. It yields the protein CSAGGRSNQPQHF.

The chain has TRBV6-2 or TRBV6-3 and TRBJ2-1; a possible D gene is TRBD1 (5 bases). Trimming removed 7 bases from V and 2 bases from J, with 6 bases in between. Germline CDR1 and CDR2: MNHEY and SVGEGT. The CDR3 is 12 residues long. The CDR3 region is CASTRAYNEQFF. For the CDR3, the DNA is TGTGCCAGCACCAGGGCCTACAATGAGCAGTTCTTC.